This TCR beta chain is drawn from a study of T cells in Graves' hyperthyroidism and ophthalmopathy. Study-wide results and limits: Ophthalmopathy was separated from stable hyperthyroidism by a 13 V-J model.

Germline loops: CDR1 DFQATT, CDR2 SNEGSKA (reference sequence). V shed 6 bases and J shed 5 bases, with 14 bases lying between them. The CDR3 sequence is 12 residues long. Amplification targeted TCR beta CDR3 regions from RNA transcripts. The TCR CDR3 was amplified in a first-round RT-PCR using the HTBI primer set. TCRdb re-derived calls from the multiplex PCR reads in MiXCR, one entry per CDR3 protein. There are 200,000 to 250,000 distinct CDR3 sequences in the sample; approximately 17% occur only once, and approximately 50% lies in the top ten. This clonotype has a count of ten or more. Its antigen is unknown.

The clonotype originates from a man in his fifties or sixties with Graves' hyperthyroidism. The rearrangement joins TRBV20-1 to TRBJ2-7, with D unresolved. The specimen was blood. CDR3 residues: CSASSLGDEQYF. In DNA, the CDR3 is TGCAGTGCCTCAAGCTTAGGAGACGAGCAGTACTTC.